Detailed here is one T cell receptor (beta chain). Antigen specificity is unknown. Germline loops: CDR1 MNHNS, CDR2 SASEGT. V lost 11 bases to trimming and J lost 1 base, with 6 bases between them. The CDR3 is 11 amino acids. TCRdb re-derived calls from the reads in MiXCR, one entry per CDR3 protein. The table has 550,000 to 850,000 distinct CDR3 sequences, around a third seen once. This sample was taken from a study of T cell repertoires in cytomegalovirus infection. In the study overall: The public TCR beta signatures pointed to both CMV infection and matching HLA type.

The sample was cultured PBMCs, taken from culture after CMV antigen stimulation. The chain uses TRBV6-1 and TRBJ1-5; no clear D. This TCR derives from a human donor in good health (CMV status not recorded). Some clones in this sample may be carry-over from other donors' samples. CDR3 nucleotides: TGTGCCGTCCAAAGCAATCAGCCCCAGCATTTT. The encoded protein is CAVQSNQPQHF.